This entry concerns a single T cell receptor beta chain. The antigen is unknown. V lost 7 bases, J lost 2 bases, and 14 bases lay in between. Per the germline V gene, CDR1 is DFQATT and CDR2 is SNEGSKA (reference sequence). The CDR3 sequence is 13 residues long. This specimen comes from a study of blood T cells in healthy people across ages. Regarding the study as a whole: Older age coincided with a roughly linear decline in TCR beta diversity per million T cells.

Next came a second PCR, run for about 6 to 11 cycles, which used a sample-barcoded 5' primer along with a J-beta primer mix. TCRdb reprocessed the 5' RACE reads via MiXCR and lists one record per CDR3 protein. The table records hundreds of thousands of distinct CDR3 sequences, around 46% of them present only once. This chain joins TRBV20-1 and TRBJ1-2; TRBD1 is a possible D gene (6 bases). The sequence was obtained from a man aged 25 to 40 in good health. Sequencing used blood. In DNA form, the CDR3 reads TGCAGTGGCAGCGACAGGTACAACTATGGCTACACCTTC. Its translation is CSGSDRYNYGYTF.